This T cell receptor (beta chain) is drawn from a study of cytomegalovirus exposure and HLA in healthy donors. V lost 4 bases to trimming and J lost 8 bases, with 14 bases between them. The CDR3 consists of 13 residues. Looked up from germline, CDR1 is MNHEY and CDR2 is SMNVEV (reference sequence). Points from the study as a whole: A subsequent analysis found that TCR clusters from the first cohort also tended to co-occur in the 120 or so validation repertoires, with 90% to 95% of cluster scores above 0.

Points on this clone: Its antigen remains unidentified.

The data were produced by immunoSEQ multiplex PCR, yet TCRdb's version contains in-frame clones alone and is incomplete. The sample consists of some 250,000 clones, around 88% of them appearing once. The specimen sequenced was PBMCs. The V and J genes are TRBV27 and TRBJ1-2; perhaps TRBD1 as D (5 bases). This clonotype was sampled from a woman under 40 in good health and CMV-seropositive. CDR3 sequence reads: CASSYPGGEGYTF. CDR3 bases: TGTGCCAGCAGTTACCCCGGAGGGGAAGGCTACACCTTC.